This is a list of T cell receptor beta chains from one sample in a study of blood T cell repertoires in COVID-19. TCRdb keeps only in-frame clones here, not all; method: immunoSEQ multiplex PCR. The sample lists approximately 130,000 clones; around 89% were seen once. The sample was peripheral blood. The receptor source for this set is a human donor in a cohort sampled during active COVID-19. The CDR3 runs from the conserved cysteine through the conserved F or W. D genes are given only for firm matches. Clone size, where shown, is once, few, many, or a class for clones that have expanded.

d_gene: .
abundance: .
v_gene: TRBV6-6
j_gene: TRBJ2-3
CDR3aa: CASSYEASTDTQYF
CDR3nt: TGTGCCAGCAGTTACGAAGCTAGCACAGATACGCAGTATTTT

d_gene: .
abundance: .
v_gene: TRBV29-1
j_gene: TRBJ2-7
CDR3aa: CSVEGAGGNEQYF
CDR3nt: TGCAGCGTTGAAGGGGCGGGCGGGAACGAGCAGTACTTC

d_gene: TRBD2
abundance: .
v_gene: TRBV24-1
j_gene: TRBJ2-7
CDR3aa: CATSRGGEQYF
CDR3nt: TGTGCCACCAGTCGGGGGGGCGAGCAGTACTTC

d_gene: .
abundance: .
v_gene: TRBV28
j_gene: TRBJ1-5
CDR3aa: CASSIGQYGEPQHF
CDR3nt: TGTGCCAGCAGTATAGGACAGTACGGGGAGCCCCAGCATTTT

d_gene: .
abundance: .
v_gene: TRBV6-6
j_gene: TRBJ2-7
CDR3aa: CASSTDWKQYF
CDR3nt: TGTGCCAGCAGCACAGATTGGAAGCAGTACTTC

d_gene: TRBD1
abundance: .
v_gene: TRBV29-1
j_gene: TRBJ2-2
CDR3aa: CSVKTGTANTGELFF
CDR3nt: TGCAGCGTTAAGACCGGGACAGCGAACACCGGGGAGCTGTTTTTT

d_gene: TRBD1
abundance: .
v_gene: TRBV2
j_gene: TRBJ1-4
CDR3aa: CASNTRTGEAEKLFF
CDR3nt: TGTGCCAGCAACACCCGGACAGGGGAGGCTGAAAAACTGTTTTTT

d_gene: .
abundance: .
v_gene: TRBV3-1/TRBV3-2
j_gene: TRBJ2-1
CDR3aa: CASSPTTSPNEQFF
CDR3nt: TGTGCCAGCAGCCCTACAACTAGCCCTAATGAGCAGTTCTTC

d_gene: .
abundance: .
v_gene: TRBV11-3
j_gene: TRBJ2-3
CDR3aa: CASSLVHTDTQYF
CDR3nt: TGTGCCAGCAGCTTAGTCCATACAGATACGCAGTATTTT

d_gene: .
abundance: .
v_gene: TRBV18
j_gene: TRBJ2-4
CDR3aa: CASSLGRPDINIQYF
CDR3nt: TGTGCCAGCTCACTCGGACGGCCGGACATAAACATTCAGTACTTC

d_gene: TRBD2
abundance: .
v_gene: TRBV28
j_gene: TRBJ2-5
CDR3aa: CASSPVAGALQETQYF
CDR3nt: TGTGCCAGCAGTCCCGTAGCGGGAGCTCTCCAAGAGACCCAGTACTTC

d_gene: .
abundance: .
v_gene: TRBV2
j_gene: TRBJ2-2
CDR3aa: CASSEGSAGVNGELFF
CDR3nt: TGTGCCAGCAGTGAAGGCTCGGCAGGGGTGAACGGGGAGCTGTTTTTT

d_gene: .
abundance: .
v_gene: TRBV11-2
j_gene: TRBJ2-4
CDR3aa: CASSLGGDIQYF
CDR3nt: TGTGCCAGCAGCCTAGGGGGAGACATTCAGTACTTC

d_gene: TRBD1
abundance: once
v_gene: TRBV24-1
j_gene: TRBJ2-6
CDR3aa: CATQGQNSGANVLTF
CDR3nt: TGTGCCACCCAGGGACAGAACTCTGGGGCCAACGTCCTGACTTTC

d_gene: .
abundance: .
v_gene: TRBV3-1/TRBV3-2
j_gene: TRBJ1-3
CDR3aa: CASSQVRGSGNTIYF
CDR3nt: TGTGCCAGCAGCCAAGTTAGAGGGTCTGGAAACACCATATATTTT

d_gene: TRBD1
abundance: .
v_gene: TRBV14
j_gene: TRBJ2-6
CDR3aa: CASSQRGRGQGASGANVLTF
CDR3nt: TGTGCCAGCAGCCAAAGAGGGAGGGGACAGGGGGCTTCTGGGGCCAACGTCCTGACTTTC

d_gene: .
abundance: .
v_gene: TRBV30
j_gene: TRBJ1-5
CDR3aa: CAWSVTGFQPQHF
CDR3nt: TGTGCCTGGAGTGTGACGGGTTTTCAGCCCCAGCATTTT

d_gene: TRBD1
abundance: .
v_gene: TRBV10-2
j_gene: TRBJ1-6
CDR3aa: CASRGTDNSPLHF
CDR3nt: TGCGCCAGCAGGGGGACAGACAATTCACCCCTCCACTTT

d_gene: .
abundance: .
v_gene: TRBV11-3
j_gene: TRBJ2-1
CDR3aa: CASSPRPNPGSEQFF
CDR3nt: TGTGCCAGCAGCCCACGGCCGAACCCCGGGAGTGAGCAGTTCTTC

d_gene: .
abundance: .
v_gene: TRBV7-6
j_gene: TRBJ2-1
CDR3aa: CASRTDGGEQFF
CDR3nt: TGTGCCAGCAGGACAGACGGGGGTGAGCAGTTCTTC

d_gene: TRBD2
abundance: .
v_gene: TRBV6-4
j_gene: TRBJ2-1
CDR3aa: CASSASGVYNEQFF
CDR3nt: TGTGCCAGCAGTGCTAGCGGGGTGTACAATGAGCAGTTCTTC

d_gene: TRBD1
abundance: few
v_gene: TRBV5-1
j_gene: TRBJ2-7
CDR3aa: CASSPTGVEQYF
CDR3nt: TGCGCCAGCAGTCCCACAGGGGTTGAGCAGTACTTC

d_gene: .
abundance: .
v_gene: TRBV19
j_gene: TRBJ1-5
CDR3aa: CASSIWGQAPGQPQHF
CDR3nt: TGTGCCAGTAGTATATGGGGGCAGGCGCCTGGGCAGCCCCAGCATTTT

d_gene: TRBD2
abundance: .
v_gene: TRBV27
j_gene: TRBJ2-7
CDR3aa: CASTQLAGAREQYF
CDR3nt: TGTGCCAGCACCCAACTAGCGGGGGCACGAGAGCAGTACTTC

d_gene: .
abundance: .
v_gene: TRBV5-6
j_gene: TRBJ1-4
CDR3aa: CASSLTSEKLFF
CDR3nt: TGTGCCAGCAGCTTGACTAGTGAAAAACTGTTTTTT

d_gene: .
abundance: .
v_gene: TRBV21-1
j_gene: TRBJ1-2
CDR3aa: CASGEDREKNGYTF
CDR3nt: TGTGCCAGCGGAGAGGACAGGGAAAAAAATGGCTACACCTTC

d_gene: .
abundance: once
v_gene: TRBV7-9
j_gene: TRBJ1-4
CDR3aa: CASRPSAGGAANEKLFF
CDR3nt: TGTGCCAGCAGACCGTCCGCCGGAGGGGCGGCTAATGAAAAACTGTTTTTT

d_gene: .
abundance: .
v_gene: TRBV3-1/TRBV3-2
j_gene: TRBJ2-7
CDR3aa: CASSGGLRSEQYF
CDR3nt: TGTGCCAGCAGCGGGGGCTTGAGGAGCGAGCAGTACTTC

d_gene: .
abundance: once
v_gene: TRBV5-8
j_gene: TRBJ1-4
CDR3aa: CASSSFVSSGKKLFF
CDR3nt: TGTGCCAGCAGCTCGTTCGTCTCTTCAGGGAAAAAACTGTTTTTT

d_gene: .
abundance: .
v_gene: TRBV3-1/TRBV3-2
j_gene: TRBJ2-7
CDR3aa: CASSVSSAGVSSYEQYF
CDR3nt: TGTGCCAGCAGCGTCAGCTCGGCAGGGGTGTCCTCCTACGAGCAGTACTTC

d_gene: .
abundance: .
v_gene: TRBV4-1
j_gene: TRBJ2-3
CDR3aa: CASSQVSADTQYF
CDR3nt: TGCGCCAGCAGCCAAGTGAGTGCGGATACGCAGTATTTT

d_gene: .
abundance: .
v_gene: TRBV14
j_gene: TRBJ2-1
CDR3aa: CASSQDIAVYNEQFF
CDR3nt: TGTGCCAGCAGCCAAGATATAGCGGTTTACAATGAGCAGTTCTTC

d_gene: .
abundance: .
v_gene: TRBV11-2
j_gene: TRBJ1-5
CDR3aa: CASSPSLNQPQHF
CDR3nt: TGTGCCAGCAGCCCTAGCTTAAATCAGCCCCAGCATTTT

d_gene: .
abundance: .
v_gene: TRBV3-1/TRBV3-2
j_gene: TRBJ2-3
CDR3aa: CASSQGLTVTDTQYF
CDR3nt: TGTGCCAGCAGCCAAGGCCTGACTGTAACAGATACGCAGTATTTT

d_gene: .
abundance: .
v_gene: TRBV7-8
j_gene: TRBJ1-5
CDR3aa: CASSLPGWSNQPQHF
CDR3nt: TGTGCCAGCAGCTTACCGGGGTGGAGCAATCAGCCCCAGCATTTT

d_gene: .
abundance: .
v_gene: TRBV20-1
j_gene: TRBJ2-1
CDR3aa: CSAKEGGMFF
CDR3nt: TGCAGTGCAAAGGAGGGCGGAATGTTCTTC

d_gene: TRBD2
abundance: .
v_gene: TRBV11-2
j_gene: TRBJ2-5
CDR3aa: CASRRTSGTLETQYF
CDR3nt: TGTGCCAGCAGACGGACTAGCGGGACGTTAGAGACCCAGTACTTC

d_gene: .
abundance: few
v_gene: TRBV11-2
j_gene: TRBJ2-7
CDR3aa: CASSLVFGTSYEQYF
CDR3nt: TGTGCCAGCAGCTTAGTTTTTGGCACCTCCTACGAGCAGTACTTC

d_gene: .
abundance: .
v_gene: TRBV29-1
j_gene: TRBJ2-7
CDR3aa: CSVEDGGRGYYEQYF
CDR3nt: TGCAGCGTTGAAGACGGCGGCAGGGGATACTACGAGCAGTACTTC

d_gene: TRBD2
abundance: .
v_gene: TRBV6-6
j_gene: TRBJ2-7
CDR3aa: CASRAGTSGVAEQYF
CDR3nt: TGTGCCAGCAGGGCCGGGACTAGCGGAGTCGCCGAGCAGTACTTC

d_gene: .
abundance: .
v_gene: TRBV9
j_gene: TRBJ2-7
CDR3aa: CVSSVEGYEQYF
CDR3nt: TGTGTCAGCAGCGTTGAGGGCTACGAGCAGTACTTC

d_gene: .
abundance: .
v_gene: TRBV24-1
j_gene: TRBJ2-1
CDR3aa: CATGAYNDEQFF
CDR3nt: TGTGCCACCGGGGCCTACAACGATGAGCAGTTCTTC